This TCR beta chain was sequenced for a study of shared clonotypes between healthy human individuals. In the study overall: Per donor, three plates held CD4 naive cells, three held CD4 memory, two held CD8 naive and one held CD8 memory. Study-wide results and limits: In several donors, around 5% of naive CD4 clonotypes appeared in common. Generation probabilities of non-shared clonotypes were lower (relative to those shared by all four donors).

Deep was the level at which the assay was run. Produced via immunoSEQ multiplex PCR; TCRdb's table is partial and in-frame only. In the table there are some 600,000 clones, roughly 96% of which are singletons. CD8 cells regarded as naive lacked CD45RO, were positively chosen for CCR7, and omitted terminally differentiated effector memory CD45RA+ cells. As concerns this clone: Its specificity is unknown.

Germline V gene data show CDR1 as PRHDT and CDR2 as FYEKMQ (reference sequence). CDR3 size: 13 residues. The V end lost 5 bases, the J end lost 2 bases, and 9 bases lay between the germline ends. The TCR sequence derives from a woman in her thirties in good health. The chain combines TRBV13 with TRBJ1-1; no definite D call. The sequencing sample was made of naive CD8+ T cells sorted from blood. CDR3 sequence reads: CASSAGGNTEAFF. The DNA for the CDR3 is TGTGCCAGCAGCGCGGGCGGCAACACTGAAGCTTTCTTT. The full variable domain, its missing parts supplied by reference TRBV13 and TRBJ1-1, is AAGVIQSPRHLIKEKRETATLKCYPIPRHDTVYWYQQGPGQDPQFLISFYEKMQSDKGSIPDRFSAQQFSDYHSELNMSSLELGDSALYFCASSAGGNTEAFFGQGTRLTVV.